The 32 T cell receptor beta chains presented below share a single source sample, sequenced in a study of blood T cells in healthy people across ages. It was with a sample-barcoded 5' primer and a J-beta primer mix that a second PCR of about 6 to 12 cycles was run. TCRdb redid the calling of the 5' RACE reads with MiXCR, one entry per CDR3 protein. The data hold some 1.8 million distinct CDR3 sequences, with approximately 40% observed a single time. Material: blood. These receptors all come from a human donor in good health.

The J gene is TRBJ2-1, the V gene TRBV20-1, with TRBD2 matching 7 bases. The CDR3 sequence is 17 residues long. The germline gives CDR1 DFQATT, CDR2 SNEGSKA (reference sequence). V dropped 2 bases and J dropped 2; count of bases not matched to a gene: 12. Here the CDR3 reads CSARPRVGRRTYNEQFF. The CDR3 DNA reads as TGCAGTGCTAGACCCAGAGTCGGGAGGCGGACCTACAATGAGCAGTTCTTC.

The chain links TRBV20-1 to TRBJ2-3, with 8 bases identical to TRBD2. Germline CDR1 DFQATT, CDR2 SNEGSKA (reference sequence). V shed 6 bases, J shed 2 bases, and the junction held 16 bases outside the gene matches. This CDR3 region has 17 residues. The DNA of the CDR3 is TGCAGTGCCGTCAAGACTTGCGGGGGGCACTACACAGATACGCAGTATTTT. Its protein is CSAVKTCGGHYTDTQYF.

This clonotype was recorded a few times. Here the CDR3 DNA reads TGTGCCAGCAGTTTAAGGACCCCCCAGTACTTC. This gives the protein CASSLRTPQYF. The chain joins TRBV28 to TRBJ2-5; no definite D call. CDR1 MDHEN and CDR2 SYDVKM come from the germline V gene. The CDR3 runs to 11 residues. V was clipped by 2 bases and J by 9 bases, with 7 bases between them.

This chain joins TRBV2 and TRBJ2-1; D may correspond to TRBD1 or TRBD2 (5 bases each). V lost 4 bases, J lost 9 bases, and 16 bases lay in between. Germline CDR1 reads SNHLY; CDR2 reads FYNNEI. The CDR3 is 14 residues long. CDR3 nucleotide sequence: TGTGCCAGCAGTGGTCCGGGCACGAGGGGTGAGCAGTTCTTC. This sequence encodes CASSGPGTRGEQFF.

The V gene is TRBV12-3 or TRBV12-4, the J gene TRBJ2-3; 12 positions agree with TRBD2. The CDR3 consists of 18 residues. J was trimmed by 0 bases and V by 5 bases; bases with no gene match: 9. This CDR3 is CASSRLAGGMASTDTQYF. In DNA form, the CDR3 reads TGTGCCAGCAGTCGCCTAGCGGGGGGGATGGCGAGCACAGATACGCAGTATTTT.

The rearrangement uses TRBV20-1 and TRBJ2-3; 10 positions match TRBD2. Germline assignment: CDR1 DFQATT and CDR2 SNEGSKA (reference sequence). CDR3 length: 17 residues. The V segment lost 0 bases and the J segment 4 bases; nucleotides outside the gene matches: 10. As DNA, the CDR3 is TGCAGTGCTAGAGATCTACATCTAGCGGGGGTATCAGATACGCAGTATTTT. As protein: CSARDLHLAGVSDTQYF.

The chain joins TRBV20-1 to TRBJ2-7; 9 bases align to TRBD1. Per the germline V gene, CDR1 is DFQATT and CDR2 is SNEGSKA (reference sequence). The CDR3 runs to 16 residues. The V segment lost 1 base and the J segment 2 bases; nucleotides outside the gene matches: 9. DNA for the CDR3: TGCAGTGCTAGAGCTTTGGACAGGGGAGATGCCTACGAGCAGTACTTC. Its protein is CSARALDRGDAYEQYF.

The sample holds many counts of this clonotype. The chain links TRBV29-1 to TRBJ2-2, with TRBD1 identical over 7 bases. The ends lost 5 bases at V and 6 bases at J; junction bases unmatched: 6. Germline-derived CDR1 and CDR2 are SQVTM and ANQGSEA. This CDR3 is 13 amino acids long. This CDR3 reads CSVITQGAGELFF. CDR3 nucleotide sequence: TGCAGCGTTATCACTCAGGGGGCCGGGGAGCTGTTTTTT.

This clonotype has only a few counts. The genes are TRBV6-4 and TRBJ1-2; 7 bases are a match to TRBD1. Trimming removed 6 bases from V and 12 bases from J; junction bases left unmatched: 4. The CDR3 is 10 residues long. Germline V gene data show CDR1 as MRHNA and CDR2 as SNTAGT. The CDR3, as DNA: TGTGCCAGCAGCAAGACAGGGCACACCTTC. This encodes CASSKTGHTF.

This clonotype was seen a handful of times. The chain links TRBV20-1 to TRBJ1-5; D might be TRBD1 (6 bases). Germline assignment: CDR1 DFQATT and CDR2 SNEGSKA (reference sequence). V lost 3 bases and J lost 6, with 9 bases in between. The CDR3 runs to 12 residues. CDR3 DNA: TGCAGTGCTAGTGGGGGGGCTCAGCCCCAGCATTTT. It codes for CSASGGAQPQHF.

This chain joins TRBV12-5 and TRBJ1-6, with D possibly TRBD1 on 5 matching bases. CDR1 LGHNT and CDR2 FRNRAP come from the germline V gene. The CDR3 has 16 residues. The V end was cut by 6 bases, the J end by 0 bases, with 12 bases between. This chain's CDR3 is CASGDSLDSYNSPLHF. The CDR3, as DNA: TGTGCTAGTGGCGACAGCCTGGACTCCTATAATTCACCCCTCCACTTT. The entire variable domain, with the rest obtained from reference TRBV12-5 and TRBJ1-6, is as follows: DARVTQTPRHKVTEMGQEVTMRCQPILGHNTVFWYRQTMMQGLELLAYFRNRAPLDDSGMPKDRFSAEMPDATLATLKIQPSEPRDSAVYFCASGDSLDSYNSPLHFGNGTRLTVT.

This clonotype was counted a few times. V is TRBV7-3 and J is TRBJ1-6; D gene ambiguous. The germline V gene encodes CDR1 SGHTA and CDR2 FQGTGA. The CDR3 length is 16 residues. The ends were cut back, 3 bases at V and 2 bases at J, with 11 bases in the middle. The CDR3 loop is CASSFSADTYNSPLHF. The CDR3 region has the DNA TGTGCCAGCAGCTTTTCCGCAGACACCTATAATTCACCCCTCCACTTT.

This clonotype was recorded a few times. The J gene is TRBJ2-7, the V gene TRBV2; D is ambiguous. V lost 6 bases to trimming and J lost 2 bases, with 8 bases between them. Germline V gene sequence: CDR1 SNHLY, CDR2 FYNNEI. CDR3 size: 12 residues. DNA of the CDR3: TGTGCCAGCAGCGCCGAAACCTACGAGCAGTACTTC. This codes for CASSAETYEQYF.

This chain joins TRBV12-3 or TRBV12-4 and TRBJ2-5, with D hard to call. Trimming pared 3 bases from V and 4 bases from J, leaving 9 bases between. CDR3 length: 13 residues. CDR3 nucleotides: TGTGCCAGCAGTTTGATACTTGGAGAGACCCAGTACTTC. This encodes CASSLILGETQYF.

This clonotype was seen a handful of times. This sequence joins TRBV29-1 and TRBJ2-5, with D unresolved. The CDR3 spans 14 residues. Germline V gives CDR1 SQVTM, CDR2 ANQGSEA. Between the trimmed V and J ends, which lost 2 bases and 5 bases, there was a span of 15 bases. In DNA, the CDR3 is TGCAGCGTTGAATACCCATCGCCTAGGGAGACCCAGTACTTC. Encoded protein: CSVEYPSPRETQYF.

The CDR3 is CASSPTGASNSPLHF. CDR3 nucleotides: TGTGCCAGCAGCCCGACCGGGGCTAGTAATTCACCCCTCCACTTT. The rearrangement links TRBV3-1 to TRBJ1-6, with a tentative D call TRBD1 (5 bases). The CDR3 totals 15 residues. From germline, CDR1 is LGHDT and CDR2 YNNKEL (reference sequence). Trimming left V 4 bases short and J 6 bases short, with 13 bases between.

The chain uses TRBV12-3 or TRBV12-4 and TRBJ2-5; perhaps D is TRBD1 or TRBD2 (5 bases each). Trimming took 3 bases from V and 11 from J, leaving 16 bases between them. The CDR3 sequence is 13 residues long. CDR3 sequence reads: CASSFRDIEGQYF. CDR3 coding DNA: TGTGCCAGCAGTTTCCGGGATATCGAGGGGCAGTACTTC.

The V gene is TRBV30, the J gene TRBJ1-2; D call uncertain. Trimming removed 2 bases from V and 1 base from J, with 8 bases in between. Germline V CDR1 and CDR2: GTSNPN, SVGIG (reference sequence). This CDR3 comprises 13 residues. The CDR3 region is CAWSFGNNYGYTF. The CDR3 DNA reads TGTGCCTGGAGTTTTGGCAATAACTATGGCTACACCTTC.

The chain carries TRBV5-1 and TRBJ2-5; D remains unclear. The J call may be mistaken, given a closer DNA end match to TRBJ2-7. Germline CDR1 SGHRS, CDR2 YFSETQ. This CDR3 region has 13 residues. The CDR3 spells CASSYLLGFEQYF. Written as DNA, the CDR3 is TGCGCCAGCAGCTACCTCCTTGGATTCGAGCAGTACTTC.

The CDR3 nucleotides are TGTGCCAGCAGCTTCGGGCAGGGGAGTGGTGGCTACACCTTC. As protein: CASSFGQGSGGYTF. The gene calls are TRBV5-6 and TRBJ1-2; TRBD1 is a possible D gene (6 bases). The germline V gene has CDR1 SGHDT and CDR2 YYEEEE. Deletions cut 2 bases from V and 7 bases from J, with 15 bases between. The CDR3 runs 14 residues. Variable domain in full (rest from reference TRBV5-6 and TRBJ1-2): DAGVTQSPTHLIKTRGQQVTLRCSPKSGHDTVSWYQQALGQGPQFIFQYYEEEERQRGNFPDRFSGHQFPNYSSELNVNALLLGDSALYLCASSFGQGSGGYTFGSGTRLTVV.

In its sample, this clonotype was seen a few times. The chain has TRBV28 and TRBJ1-2; 8 bases align to TRBD1. Germline-derived CDR1 and CDR2 are MDHEN and SYDVKM. V trimming: 6 bases; J trimming: 0 bases; junction bases outside the gene matches: 6. This CDR3 has 15 amino acids. The CDR3 coding sequence is TGTGCCAGCAGCATTCCGGGACAGGCTAACTATGGCTACACCTTC. It yields the protein CASSIPGQANYGYTF.

This clonotype was seen many times. Compared with germline, one end of the junction differs, possibly owing to a read error. The genes are TRBV7-2 and TRBJ2-7; 8 bases line up with TRBD1. This CDR3 is 13 amino acids long. The V gene's germline CDR1 is SGHTA and CDR2 FQGNSA. CDR3 in DNA: TGCGCCAGCAGCTTGGACAGGGTCTACGAGCAGTACTTC. It yields the protein CASSLDRVYEQYF.

This clonotype has only a few counts. The chain couples TRBV7-2 to TRBJ2-5, with a weak D call TRBD2 (5 bases). This CDR3 comprises 15 residues. Germline CDR1 is SGHTA and CDR2 is FQGNSA. Trimming took off 1 base at V and 2 bases at J, with 11 bases between the two ends. The chain's CDR3 is CASSLVTTSQETQYF. CDR3 DNA: TGTGCCAGCAGCTTAGTGACTACAAGTCAAGAGACCCAGTACTTC. The full variable domain, in which reference TRBV7-2 and TRBJ2-5 provide the parts outside the CDR3, is GAGVSQSPSNKVTEKGKDVELRCDPISGHTALYWYRQSLGQGLEFLIYFQGNSAPDKSGLPSDRFSAERTGGSVSTLTIQRTQQEDSAVYLCASSLVTTSQETQYFGPGTRLLVL.

This clonotype has only one observation. V and J are TRBV7-3 and TRBJ2-5; D is possibly TRBD2 (6 bases). The CDR3 length is 16 residues. Looked up from germline, CDR1 is SGHTA and CDR2 is FQGTGA. Trimming left V 5 bases short and J 1 base short, with 17 bases between. CDR3 bases: TGTGCCAGCAGCCAAAACGGAGGGGCAGTCCAAGAGACCCAGTACTTC. It specifies CASSQNGGAVQETQYF.

This rearrangement joins TRBV12-3 or TRBV12-4 to TRBJ1-1; TRBD1 is a possible D gene (5 bases). The germline V and J ends were trimmed by 2 bases and 1 base, with 14 bases remaining between them. This CDR3 region has 16 residues. CDR3 bases: TGTGCCAGCAGTTTAAATTCGGGACTCAAGAACACTGAAGCTTTCTTT. This translates into CASSLNSGLKNTEAFF.

The chain carries TRBV3-1 and TRBJ1-1; 7 nucleotides agree with TRBD1. CDR1 and CDR2 from the germline V gene are LGHDT and YNNKEL (reference sequence). Germline trimming cut 1 base from V and 8 bases from J; bases unmatched to any gene: 4. This CDR3 has 13 residues. The CDR3, as DNA: TGTGCCAGCAGCCAAGCAGGGGGGGCGGAAGCTTTCTTT. Residues: CASSQAGGAEAFF.

In regard to this clonotype: At one end the junction does not follow the germline gene, possibly because of a read error. This rearrangement joins TRBV10-3 to TRBJ1-1; D not resolved. The CDR3 runs 12 residues. The germline gives CDR1 ENHRY, CDR2 SYGVKD. CDR3 protein: CASSPDWSEAFF. The CDR3 DNA reads as TGTGCCAGCAGTCCCGATTGGTCTGAAGCTTTCTTT.

The chain employs TRBV24-1 and TRBJ2-2; 8 bases align to TRBD1. In germline, CDR1 is KGHDR, CDR2 SFDVKD. This CDR3 contains 15 residues. The V gene end was trimmed by 5 bases and the J gene end by 3 bases; junction bases not matched to a gene: 4. The CDR3, as DNA: TGTGCCACCAGTGCCTACAGGGGGGACACCGGGGAGCTGTTTTTT. Translating gives CATSAYRGDTGELFF.

This clonotype was picked up a small number of times. The chain employs TRBV5-4 and TRBJ1-1, with 9 bases fitting TRBD1. V lost 0 bases to trimming and J lost 0 bases; unmatched junction nucleotides: 0. Germline CDR1 is SGHNT and CDR2 is YYREEE (reference sequence). CDR3 size: 15 residues. CDR3 in DNA: TGTGCCAGCAGCTTGGACAGGGGGCTGAACACTGAAGCTTTCTTT. Translated, it gives CASSLDRGLNTEAFF.

This clonotype was seen only a few times. The chain is built from TRBV10-3 and TRBJ1-2, with D unclear. Germline CDR1 is ENHRY and CDR2 is SYGVKD. The CDR3 covers 12 residues. The V end was cut by 8 bases, the J end by 5 bases, with 12 bases between. CDR3 residues: CAILDEVYGYTF. CDR3 coding DNA: TGTGCCATCCTCGACGAAGTTTATGGCTACACCTTC.

The chain is built from TRBV6-1 and TRBJ2-3; 11 positions match TRBD2. V gave up 6 bases and J gave up 0 bases; unmatched junction bases: 14. The CDR3 contains 19 residues. Germline assignment: CDR1 MNHNS and CDR2 SASEGT. The CDR3 loop reads CASRRNSGGVSSSTDTQYF. The CDR3, as DNA: TGTGCCAGCAGGCGTAATAGCGGGGGGGTCTCGAGTAGCACAGATACGCAGTATTTT.

Ten or more counts support this clonotype. The V call is TRBV29-1, the J call TRBJ2-3, with a weak D call TRBD1 (6 bases). Trimming shortened V by 6 bases and J by 0 bases, and 13 bases separated the two germline ends. This CDR3 region has 14 residues. Germline V CDR1 and CDR2: SQVTM, ANQGSEA. CDR3 in amino acids: CSVLRQASTDTQYF. The DNA of the CDR3 is TGCAGCGTGCTAAGACAGGCTAGCACAGATACGCAGTATTTT.